A selection of T cell receptor beta chains follows, all from one sample in a study of T cell repertoires in aging, cancer and after chemotherapy. TCRdb passed the multiplex PCR reads through MiXCR, listing each CDR3 protein once. The table lists approximately 11,000 distinct CDR3 sequences, 25% to 35% of them singletons, with about 1.9% in the top ten. The sample consisted of blood. The receptor set was obtained from a human donor in good health. CDR3s include the opening cysteine and the closing phenylalanine or tryptophan. The order of the fields is J gene, V gene, clone size, D gene, CDR3 protein, CDR3 DNA. The D gene is left open where the match is weak. The size of a clone is reported for some rows only, either as once, few or many, or as a class for expanded clones.

>TRBJ1-4|TRBV14|.|.
CASSRSFWGATNEKLFF
TGTGCCAGCAGCCGGAGTTTTTGGGGCGCAACTAATGAAAAACTGTTTTTT
>TRBJ1-5|TRBV19|.|TRBD1
CASSITFGQGADYQPQHF
TGTGCCAGTAGTATAACTTTCGGGCAGGGGGCCGACTATCAGCCCCAGCATTTT
>TRBJ1-4|TRBV12-3/TRBV12-4|.|TRBD1
CASSRTGGGSEKLFF
TGTGCCAGCAGTCGCACAGGGGGCGGCTCTGAAAAACTGTTTTTT
>TRBJ1-1|TRBV7-2|.|.
CASSLQLWVEAFF
TGTGCCAGCAGCCTACAGCTTTGGGTTGAAGCTTTCTTT
>TRBJ1-5|TRBV28|.|.
CASSTVREGTLNQPQHF
TGTGCCAGCAGTACCGTAAGGGAAGGGACACTCAATCAGCCCCAGCATTTT
>TRBJ1-1|TRBV15|.|.
CATSRDGGREVTEAFF
TGTGCCACCAGCAGAGATGGAGGGAGGGAGGTCACTGAAGCTTTCTTT
>TRBJ1-6|TRBV7-2|.|.
CASSSDIGPNSPLHF
TGTGCCAGCAGCTCAGACATTGGCCCGAATTCACCCCTCCACTTT
>TRBJ1-1|TRBV7-3|few|.
CASSLTGDRNTEAFF
TGTGCCAGCAGCTTAACAGGAGACAGAAACACTGAAGCTTTCTTT
>TRBJ2-7|TRBV7-9|few|.
CASSLAASSYPYEQYF
TGTGCCAGCAGCTTAGCGGCGTCTTCATATCCCTACGAGCAGTACTTC
>TRBJ2-7|TRBV20-1|.|.
CSVGRDMSYEQYF
TGCAGCGTTGGCCGGGACATGTCCTACGAGCAGTACTTC
>TRBJ2-1|TRBV10-3|.|TRBD2
CATTPREAYNEQFF
TGTGCCACCACCCCGCGGGAGGCCTACAATGAGCAGTTCTTC
>TRBJ1-1|TRBV6-5|.|TRBD1
CASRGQGYTEAFF
TGTGCCAGCAGAGGACAGGGGTACACTGAAGCTTTCTTT
>TRBJ2-1|TRBV5-4|.|TRBD1
CASSLATGKSPNEQFF
TGTGCCAGCAGCTTGGCGACAGGGAAGTCCCCCAATGAGCAGTTCTTC
>TRBJ1-2|TRBV7-2|medium-sized|.
CASSLEVGRTDGGYTF
TGTGCCAGCAGCTTAGAGGTTGGCCGGACAGACGGTGGCTACACCTTC
>TRBJ2-3|TRBV29-1|.|.
CSVEDSSGVGVWDTQYF
TGCAGCGTTGAAGATAGTTCGGGGGTGGGGGTCTGGGATACGCAGTATTTT
>TRBJ2-2|TRBV20-1|.|.
CSAGGRGRGTGELFF
TGCAGTGCTGGGGGGAGAGGGAGGGGGACCGGGGAGCTGTTTTTT
>TRBJ2-1|TRBV12-3/TRBV12-4|.|TRBD2
CASSITAGAIYNEQFF
TGTGCCAGCAGTATCACAGCGGGGGCAATCTACAATGAGCAGTTCTTC
>TRBJ1-1|TRBV5-1|.|.
CASSLVATNTEAFF
TGCGCCAGCAGCTTGGTAGCGACGAACACTGAAGCTTTCTTT
>TRBJ2-3|TRBV7-2|.|TRBD2
CASSPLAGATVADTQYF
TGTGCCAGCAGCCCCCTAGCGGGGGCCACAGTCGCAGATACGCAGTATTTT
>TRBJ1-6|TRBV6-1|.|.
CASREWWQGSNSPLHF
TGTGCCAGCAGAGAATGGTGGCAGGGTTCTAATTCACCCCTCCACTTT
>TRBJ1-4|TRBV30|few|.
CAWGATGLGNEKLFF
TGTGCCTGGGGTGCTACAGGTTTGGGTAATGAAAAACTGTTTTTT
>TRBJ2-4|TRBV18|once|.
CASSPDRLTAKNIQYF
TGTGCCAGCTCACCCGACAGGCTGACAGCCAAAAACATTCAGTACTTC
>TRBJ1-5|TRBV30|.|.
CAWSVVMKDQPQHF
TGTGCCTGGAGTGTAGTTATGAAGGATCAGCCCCAGCATTTT
>TRBJ2-7|TRBV28|few|.
CASRNSDTYEQYF
TGTGCCAGCAGGAATTCGGATACCTACGAGCAGTACTTC
>TRBJ2-1|TRBV20-1|.|.
CSARVAGPHNEQFF
TGCAGTGCTAGAGTAGCAGGGCCCCACAATGAGCAGTTCTTC
>TRBJ1-2|TRBV7-6|medium-sized|.
CASSLGQTGYTF
TGTGCCAGCAGCTTGGGCCAGACGGGCTACACCTTC
>TRBJ2-7|TRBV6-2/TRBV6-3|few|.
CASSYRPGRWGEQYF
TGTGCCAGCAGTTACCGACCAGGGCGGTGGGGCGAGCAGTACTTC
>TRBJ2-7|TRBV15|.|TRBD1
CATSSLGTGTSYEQYF
TGTGCCACCAGCAGTTTAGGGACAGGGACCTCCTACGAGCAGTACTTC
>TRBJ2-3|TRBV20-1|.|.
CSSHSTKSDTQYF
TGCAGTAGCCACAGCACAAAGTCAGATACGCAGTATTTT
>TRBJ2-1|TRBV7-2|few|.
CASSLESGTTTEQFF
TGTGCCAGCAGCTTAGAAAGCGGGACAACCACTGAGCAGTTCTTC
>TRBJ2-2|TRBV19|.|.
CASSIDRVTTGELFF
TGTGCCAGTAGTATAGACCGTGTTACGACCGGGGAGCTGTTTTTT
>TRBJ1-2|TRBV6-5|medium-sized|TRBD1
CASSPGQGPQNYGYTF
TGTGCCAGCAGTCCTGGACAGGGGCCTCAGAATTATGGCTACACCTTC
>TRBJ1-2|TRBV7-2|medium-sized|.
CASSPELTRLGYTF
TGTGCCAGCAGCCCCGAGCTGACACGTTTGGGCTACACCTTC
>TRBJ2-1|TRBV30|medium-sized|TRBD1
CAWSVPGQVVGREQFF
TGTGCCTGGAGTGTACCGGGACAGGTGGTCGGACGGGAGCAGTTCTTC
>TRBJ2-1|TRBV7-2|.|.
CASSFFSEQFF
TGTGCCAGCAGCTTTTTTAGCGAGCAGTTCTTC
>TRBJ1-2|TRBV10-1|.|TRBD1
CASPRAGGSYGYTF
TGCGCCAGCCCGAGGGCAGGGGGGAGCTATGGCTACACCTTC
>TRBJ2-7|TRBV12-3/TRBV12-4|medium-sized|TRBD2
CASTARGLAYEQYF
TGTGCCAGCACTGCCCGGGGACTAGCCTACGAGCAGTACTTC
>TRBJ2-5|TRBV7-2|.|.
CASSLGGRGVQETQYF
TGTGCCAGCAGCTTAGGCGGCAGGGGAGTACAAGAGACCCAGTACTTC
>TRBJ1-4|TRBV18|few|.
CASSQGINEKLFF
TGTGCCAGCTCACAGGGGATTAATGAAAAACTGTTTTTT
>TRBJ2-1|TRBV18|.|TRBD2
CASSPQGTSGYNEQFF
TGTGCCAGCTCACCACAAGGGACTAGCGGATACAATGAGCAGTTCTTC
>TRBJ2-2|TRBV7-2|.|.
CASSSPTSGELFF
TGTGCCAGCAGCTCTCCGACCTCCGGGGAGCTGTTTTTT
>TRBJ1-5|TRBV12-3/TRBV12-4|few|.
CASSLSQGNQPQHF
TGTGCCAGCAGCCTTAGTCAGGGGAATCAGCCCCAGCATTTT
>TRBJ2-3|TRBV9|.|.
CASSLAGDTQYF
TGTGCCAGCAGCTTGGCCGGGGATACGCAGTATTTT
>TRBJ1-6|TRBV7-6|.|TRBD1
CASSLNQGASASPLHF
TGTGCCAGCAGCTTAAACCAGGGGGCGAGTGCTTCACCCCTCCACTTT
>TRBJ1-2|TRBV19|medium-sized|.
CASSMLPWQDLRLYGYTF
TGTGCCAGTAGTATGTTGCCGTGGCAGGACTTGCGGCTATATGGCTACACCTTC
>TRBJ2-1|TRBV12-3/TRBV12-4|few|TRBD1
CASKDGDRDSAEQFF
TGTGCCAGCAAGGATGGGGACAGGGATTCCGCTGAGCAGTTCTTC
>TRBJ1-4|TRBV12-3/TRBV12-4|few|TRBD1
CASRTGRSTNEKLFF
TGTGCCAGCAGGACAGGGCGGTCGACTAATGAAAAACTGTTTTTT
>TRBJ2-1|TRBV11-1|.|TRBD2
CASSLRLAGGGTYNEQFF
TGTGCCAGCAGCCTACGACTAGCGGGAGGAGGGACCTACAATGAGCAGTTCTTC